This T cell receptor (beta chain) was profiled in a study of blood T cell repertoires in COVID-19. Overall study: Researchers got acute and convalescent COVID-19 samples from the United States, Italy and Spain. T cells, B-cell-depleted T cells, or PBMCs supplied cDNA or gDNA.

This clone was counted a single time. In the original processing: Nucleated cell number was recorded as an estimate derived from reference gene primer amplification. TCRdb's copy holds only in-frame clones and misses some; the assay was immunoSEQ multiplex PCR. V, J and clone size are taken as reported in that table, and D and trimming were inferred from the DNA itself. The table lists approximately 90,000 clones, approximately 80% of them singletons, with over 15% in the top ten. Sequencing used peripheral blood. The clonotype originates from a woman aged 80 or over with acute or convalescent COVID-19.

Here the CDR3 reads CASRAATGGQETQYF. As DNA, the CDR3 is TGTGCCAGCAGAGCAGCAACAGGGGGCCAGGAGACCCAGTACTTC. This chain joins TRBV6-5 and TRBJ2-5; 9 bases fit TRBD1. Germline V lookup: CDR1 MNHEY, CDR2 SVGAGI. The J segment lost 5 bases and the V segment lost 6 bases, leaving 10 bases of the junction unmatched. The CDR3 totals 15 residues.